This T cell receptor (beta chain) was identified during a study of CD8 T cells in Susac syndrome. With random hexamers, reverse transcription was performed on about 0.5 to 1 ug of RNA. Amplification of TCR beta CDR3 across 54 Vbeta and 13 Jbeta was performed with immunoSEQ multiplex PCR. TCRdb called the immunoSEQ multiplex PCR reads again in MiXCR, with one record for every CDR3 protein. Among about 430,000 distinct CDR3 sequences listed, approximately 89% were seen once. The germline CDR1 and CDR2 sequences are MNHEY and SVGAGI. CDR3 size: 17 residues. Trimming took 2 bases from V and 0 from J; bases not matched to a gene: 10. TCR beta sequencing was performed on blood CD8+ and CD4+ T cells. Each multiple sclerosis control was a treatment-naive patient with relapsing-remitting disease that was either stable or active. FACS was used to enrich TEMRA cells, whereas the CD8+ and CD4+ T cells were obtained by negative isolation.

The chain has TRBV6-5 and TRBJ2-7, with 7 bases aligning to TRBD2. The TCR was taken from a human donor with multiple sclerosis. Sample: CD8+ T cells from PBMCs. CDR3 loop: CASSYVLAVNHSYEQYF. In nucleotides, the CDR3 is TGTGCCAGCAGTTACGTTCTAGCGGTAAACCACTCCTACGAGCAGTACTTC.